A selection of T cell receptor beta chains follows, all from one sample in a study of shared clonotypes between healthy human individuals. Assay used: immunoSEQ multiplex PCR; TCRdb lists only in-frame clones, some missing. The table includes about 2,100,000 clones, about 92% detected once. Sequenced sample: naive CD8+ T cells from PBMCs. These receptors all come from a man aged 18 to 30 in good health. Some clones in this sample may be carry-over from other donors' samples. Both conserved end residues are part of each CDR3. Each record gives: J gene, V gene, clone size, D gene, CDR3 protein, CDR3 DNA. A D gene is named only where the DNA matches it firmly. Clone sizes are given selectively: once, few, many, or a class where the clone is expanded.

TRBJ1-2 | TRBV12-5 | once | . | CASGLVVGTNYGYTF | TGTGCTAGTGGTTTGGTCGTGGGCACTAACTATGGCTACACCTTC
TRBJ2-7 | TRBV7-9 | . | . | CASSTILYEQYF | TGTGCCAGCAGCACAATACTCTACGAGCAGTACTTC
TRBJ2-1 | TRBV19 | . | TRBD2 | CASSIGWLAGVAYNEQFF | TGTGCCAGTAGTATCGGGTGGCTAGCGGGAGTCGCCTACAATGAGCAGTTCTTC
TRBJ1-5 | TRBV2 | . | TRBD1 | CASRSDRDRSWYSNQPQHF | TGTGCCAGCAGGTCCGACCGGGACAGGAGTTGGTATAGCAATCAGCCCCAGCATTTT
TRBJ1-4 | TRBV27 | . | . | CASSTIGGVEKLFF | TGTGCCAGCAGTACCATCGGAGGTGTTGAAAAACTGTTTTTT
TRBJ1-3 | TRBV29-1 | . | . | CSVRQAENTIYF | TGCAGCGTAAGACAGGCCGAAAACACCATATATTTT
TRBJ2-7 | TRBV25-1 | . | . | CASSVQGMNEQYF | TGTGCCAGCAGTGTACAGGGTATGAACGAGCAGTACTTC
TRBJ2-1 | TRBV19 | . | TRBD2 | CASSKGTSGYNEQFF | TGTGCCAGTAGTAAAGGGACTAGCGGATACAATGAGCAGTTCTTC
TRBJ2-7 | TRBV28 | . | . | CASTPNTGRSYEQYF | TGTGCCAGCACCCCCAACACGGGACGCTCCTACGAGCAGTACTTC
TRBJ2-3 | TRBV29-1 | . | . | CSVEGGKATDTQYF | TGCAGCGTTGAAGGAGGCAAGGCCACAGATACGCAGTATTTT
TRBJ1-1 | TRBV7-3 | . | . | CASSVMNTEAFF | TGTGCCAGCAGCGTCATGAACACTGAAGCTTTCTTT
TRBJ2-2 | TRBV7-9 | . | . | CASRAGAGELFF | TGTGCCAGCAGGGCAGGGGCCGGGGAGCTGTTTTTT
TRBJ2-1 | TRBV7-9 | . | . | CASSLGVFYNEQFF | TGTGCCAGCAGCTTAGGGGTTTTTTACAATGAGCAGTTCTTC
TRBJ2-7 | TRBV6-6 | . | TRBD1 | CASSWGTGTYEQYF | TGTGCCAGCAGTTGGGGGACAGGGACCTACGAGCAGTACTTC
TRBJ1-1 | TRBV7-3 | . | . | CASSLDGGLTEAFF | TGTGCCAGCAGCTTAGATGGGGGGCTCACTGAAGCTTTCTTT
TRBJ1-2 | TRBV29-1 | . | TRBD1 | CSVLYRGRIGGYTF | TGCAGCGTCCTATACAGGGGGCGCATAGGTGGCTACACCTTC
TRBJ1-1 | TRBV6-1 | . | TRBD1 | CASSEGQGLNTEAFF | TGTGCCAGCAGTGAAGGACAGGGGCTGAACACTGAAGCTTTCTTT
TRBJ1-4 | TRBV9 | . | TRBD1 | CASSPRGLRNANEKLFF | TGTGCCAGCAGCCCCAGGGGGCTGCGGAATGCTAATGAAAAACTGTTTTTT
TRBJ2-5 | TRBV10-2 | . | . | CASSEAGERGAQYF | TGCGCCAGCAGTGAGGCGGGTGAGAGGGGGGCCCAGTACTTC
TRBJ2-7 | TRBV11-2 | once | TRBD2 | CASSFIAGLADTQYF | TGTGCCAGCAGCTTCATCGCGGGACTAGCGGATACTCAGTACTTC
TRBJ2-7 | TRBV5-1 | . | . | CASSQRPLGAGYEQYF | TGCGCCAGCAGCCAGAGGCCACTCGGGGCTGGATACGAGCAGTACTTC
TRBJ1-5 | TRBV2 | . | . | CASTSLEGISNQPQHF | TGTGCCAGCACCAGTCTGGAGGGGATTAGCAATCAGCCCCAGCATTTT
TRBJ2-1 | TRBV4-3 | . | . | CASSQGVGEQFF | TGCGCCAGCAGCCAAGGTGTGGGTGAGCAGTTCTTC
TRBJ2-6 | TRBV2 | once | TRBD2 | CASRWTSGIGSGANVLTF | TGTGCCAGCAGATGGACTAGCGGGATCGGGTCTGGGGCCAACGTCCTGACTTTC
TRBJ2-3 | TRBV4-1 | . | TRBD2 | CASSQEAGDWGTDTQYF | TGCGCCAGCAGCCAAGAGGCGGGGGACTGGGGCACAGATACGCAGTATTTT
TRBJ1-5 | TRBV2 | . | TRBD1 | CASSALPGQDQPQHF | TGTGCCAGCAGTGCGCTACCGGGACAGGATCAGCCCCAGCATTTT
TRBJ1-1 | TRBV29-1 | . | . | CSVGGGSEAFF | TGCAGCGTCGGGGGGGGGTCTGAAGCTTTCTTT
TRBJ2-3 | TRBV7-6 | . | TRBD1 | CASSLDRTGGTDTQYF | TGTGCCAGCAGCTTAGATCGGACAGGGGGCACAGATACGCAGTATTTT
TRBJ2-5 | TRBV5-4 | . | . | CASSLRETQYF | TGTGCCAGCAGCTTGCGGGAGACCCAGTACTTC
TRBJ1-6 | TRBV7-2 | . | TRBD1 | CASSSGQGGSPLHF | TGTGCCAGCAGCTCGGGACAGGGGGGCTCACCCCTCCACTTT
TRBJ1-2 | TRBV29-1 | . | TRBD1 | CSVGLGQGDGYTF | TGCAGCGTTGGCCTGGGACAGGGAGATGGCTACACCTTC
TRBJ1-1 | TRBV28 | . | . | CASSPGETEAFF | TGTGCCAGCAGTCCCGGGGAGACTGAAGCTTTCTTT
TRBJ2-1 | TRBV6-4 | . | TRBD2 | CASSPLGLAEPPEQFF | TGTGCCAGCAGCCCCCTGGGACTAGCGGAGCCCCCTGAGCAGTTCTTC
TRBJ1-1 | TRBV14 | . | . | CASSQDGGLNTEAFF | TGTGCCAGCAGCCAAGATGGGGGATTGAACACTGAAGCTTTCTTT
TRBJ2-7 | TRBV7-9 | . | . | CASSPSGTRGYEQYF | TGTGCCAGCAGCCCGTCTGGGACCAGAGGATACGAGCAGTACTTC
TRBJ2-1 | TRBV4-3 | . | . | CASSQDRAAYNEQFF | TGCGCCAGCAGCCAAGATCGGGCAGCCTACAATGAGCAGTTCTTC
TRBJ2-3 | TRBV28 | . | . | CASTARTTDTQYF | TGTGCCAGCACTGCGAGAACCACAGATACGCAGTATTTT